In its sample, the clone carrying this T cell receptor beta chain was seen a few times. The antigen remains unidentified. These data originate in a study of T-cell memory formation after mild COVID-19. At the level of the study: Largely, TCR clusters stayed within a single donor. Whole-study results and caveats: Researchers report contracting CD4+ clones mostly in CM and EM, with CD8+ clones in EMRA.

This CDR3 contains 15 residues. The V end was cut by 4 bases, the J end by 0 bases, with 12 bases between. The V gene's germline CDR1 is LGHNA and CDR2 YNFKEQ. From the 5' RACE reads, TCRdb called clonotypes with MiXCR, one entry per CDR3 protein. The top ten hold about 12% of the sample, which has some 330,000 distinct CDR3 sequences, roughly 21% seen once. The chain joins TRBV4-2 to TRBJ1-1, with D uncertain. The sequencing input was PBMCs or a T cell subset sorted from them (not recorded which). The receptor's source is an adult woman who had mild COVID-19 (a few samples of this study predate the infection). Cell type and time point are not known. The CDR3 coding sequence is TGTGCCAGCAGCCTGATCACAGCCCTGAACACTGAAGCTTTCTTT. Its protein is CASSLITALNTEAFF.